The 24 T cell receptor beta chains given below trace back to one sample, sequenced in a study of blood T cell repertoires in COVID-19. Libraries were prepared by immunoSEQ multiplex PCR; TCRdb keeps only in-frame clonotypes and omits some of them. The sample has over 350,000 clones; 80% to 90% are singletons. Material: peripheral blood. These receptor sequences come from a woman aged 25-40 years with active or convalescent COVID-19.

Remarks on this clone: The same CDR3 can be traced to other DNA sequences in this sample. The V call is TRBV4-1, the J call TRBJ2-6; D is undetermined. V lost 1 base to trimming and J lost 2 bases, with 6 bases between them. This CDR3 region has 15 residues. Germline loops: CDR1 MGHRA, CDR2 YSYEKL. The CDR3 region is CASSQGGAGANVLTF. In DNA form, the CDR3 reads TGCGCCAGCAGCCAAGGAGGAGCTGGGGCCAACGTCCTGACTTTC.

DNA for the CDR3: TGTGCCAGCAGCGAGGGACTAGCGGTCTTCACAGATACGCAGTATTTT. Its protein product is CASSEGLAVFTDTQYF. The rearrangement joins TRBV5-4 to TRBJ2-3; TRBD2 agrees at 11 bases. The CDR3 runs to 16 residues. The germline V gene has CDR1 SGHNT and CDR2 YYREEE (reference sequence). V lost 4 bases to trimming and J lost 2 bases; unmatched junction nucleotides: 6.

The chain recombines TRBV7-2 with TRBJ2-1; 10 nucleotides align to TRBD1. Germline lookup yields CDR1 SGHTA and CDR2 FQGNSA. This CDR3 contains 15 residues. V shed 3 bases and J 2 bases; nucleotides not matched to a gene: 1. The CDR3: CASSLGQGPYNEQFF. The CDR3 nucleotides are TGTGCCAGCAGCTTGGGACAGGGGCCCTACAATGAGCAGTTCTTC.

The rearrangement uses TRBV10-3 and TRBJ1-1; TRBD1 aligns across 8 bases. CDR3 size: 16 residues. V shed 2 bases, J shed 5 bases, and the junction held 10 bases outside the gene matches. CDR1 and CDR2 (germline): ENHRY, SYGVKD. The CDR3 loop reads CAISETLGQGGTEAFF. The CDR3 DNA follows: TGTGCCATCAGTGAGACCCTCGGACAGGGCGGAACTGAAGCTTTCTTT.

The chain recombines TRBV29-1 with TRBJ1-2, with unresolved D. From germline, CDR1 is SQVTM and CDR2 ANQGSEA. The CDR3 contains 13 residues. V shed 2 bases and J shed 4 bases, with 11 bases lying between them. DNA for the CDR3: TGCAGCGTTGAATGGGAGGATATCTATGGCTACACCTTC. Its translation is CSVEWEDIYGYTF.

The V gene is TRBV28, the J gene TRBJ2-2; 7 bases match TRBD2. Germline V gives CDR1 MDHEN, CDR2 SYDVKM. The CDR3 covers 17 residues. J lost 6 bases, V lost 3 bases, and 13 bases had no gene match. In nucleotides, the CDR3 is TGTGCCAGCAGTTTCCTGGGAGGGGTTCCGGGGTCCGGGGAGCTGTTTTTT. Protein sequence: CASSFLGGVPGSGELFF.

The rearrangement joins TRBV27 to TRBJ2-3; 10 nucleotides line up with TRBD2. The germline V gene has CDR1 MNHEY and CDR2 SMNVEV (reference sequence). CDR3 length equals 18 residues. Trimming took 2 bases from V and 5 from J; bases not matched to a gene: 13. The CDR3 DNA sequence: TGTGCCAGCAGTTTACATCCCCCGGGACTAGCGTCGGAAGATACGCAGTATTTT. This sequence encodes CASSLHPPGLASEDTQYF.

This rearrangement joins TRBV3-1 (or the pseudogene TRBV3-2) to TRBJ1-6, with no clear D. The germline V gene encodes CDR1 LGHDT and CDR2 YNNKEL (reference sequence). Trimming stripped 0 bases from V and 11 bases from J, with 8 bases between. This CDR3 has 13 residues. Written as DNA, the CDR3 is TGTGCCAGCAGCCAAGATGCTATGGCACCCCTCCACTTT. Translating it yields CASSQDAMAPLHF.

The chain uses TRBV10-1 and TRBJ2-3, with 10 bases that match TRBD2. Germline V CDR1 and CDR2: WNHNN, SYGVQD (reference sequence). The CDR3 contains 15 residues. Trimming cost V 9 bases and J 3 bases; bases outside gene matches: 9. CDR3: CASSSGSGSTDTQYF. In DNA, the CDR3 is TGCGCCAGTTCTAGCGGGAGTGGTAGTACAGATACGCAGTATTTT.

The chain joins TRBV27 to TRBJ2-6; the D is unclear. V lost 8 bases and J 0 bases, leaving 5 bases between the germline ends. CDR3 length: 13 residues. The germline V gene has CDR1 MNHEY and CDR2 SMNVEV (reference sequence). CDR3: CASRFSGANVLTF. The CDR3 DNA is TGTGCCAGCCGGTTCTCTGGGGCCAACGTCCTGACTTTC.

In this sample, this clone turned up a few times. This sequence joins TRBV7-9 and TRBJ2-7; D possibly corresponds to TRBD2 (5 bases). The germline gives CDR1 SEHNR, CDR2 FQNEAQ (reference sequence). V was shortened by 4 bases and J by 5 bases, with 15 bases between the two germline ends. There are 14 residues in the CDR3. CDR3: CASSSSTSRDEQYF. In nucleotides, the CDR3 is TGTGCCAGCAGCTCCTCCACCTCGAGGGACGAGCAGTACTTC.

The J gene is TRBJ2-3, the V gene TRBV4-1, with 7 bases matching TRBD2. Germline trimming cut 0 bases from V and 0 bases from J; bases unmatched to any gene: 6. The CDR3 spans 17 residues. Germline loops: CDR1 MGHRA, CDR2 YSYEKL. The CDR3 DNA reads as TGCGCCAGCAGCCAAGACGCGTGGGAGGGGAGCACAGATACGCAGTATTTT. It is translated as CASSQDAWEGSTDTQYF.

The rearrangement joins TRBV9 to TRBJ2-7; TRBD2 aligns across 7 bases. Losses at the gene ends were 0 bases for V and 6 bases for J; bases not matched to a gene: 12. The length of the CDR3 is 16 residues. CDR1 and CDR2 (germline): SGDLS, YYNGEE. The chain's CDR3 is CASSVDRRELLSEQYF. The DNA for the CDR3 is TGTGCCAGCAGCGTAGACCGGCGGGAGCTTCTCTCCGAGCAGTACTTC.

The V gene is TRBV19, the J gene TRBJ2-1; the match to TRBD2 covers 11 bases. Per germline, CDR1 LNHDA and CDR2 SQIVND (reference sequence). V trimming: 3 bases; J trimming: 9 bases; junction bases outside the gene matches: 4. The CDR3 spans 14 residues. Here the CDR3 DNA reads TGTGCCAGTAGTATCGGTAGCGGGAGGGTTGAGCAGTTCTTC. Translated, it gives CASSIGSGRVEQFF.

The genes are TRBV24-1 and TRBJ2-3, with D perhaps matching TRBD2 (6 bases). The CDR3 has 16 residues. V was trimmed by 5 bases and J by 1 base, leaving 15 bases between them. Germline assignment: CDR1 KGHDR and CDR2 SFDVKD. CDR3 region: CATSGAAGVGTDTQYF. As DNA, the CDR3 is TGTGCCACCAGTGGTGCAGCGGGTGTGGGCACAGATACGCAGTATTTT.

The chain recombines TRBV30 with TRBJ1-6; D is uncertain. Germline V lookup: CDR1 GTSNPN, CDR2 SVGIG (reference sequence). The CDR3 contains 13 residues. V lost 2 bases and J 7 bases, leaving 9 bases between the germline ends. The CDR3 loop reads CAWSLGQNSPLHF. The CDR3 DNA reads as TGTGCCTGGAGTCTAGGTCAAAATTCACCCCTCCACTTT.

The CDR3 loop reads CASRPDRSSGNTIYF. In DNA, the CDR3 is TGTGCCAGCAGACCAGACAGGAGCTCTGGAAACACCATATATTTT. The J gene is TRBJ1-3, the V gene TRBV27, with a weak D call TRBD1 (6 bases). With 6 bases removed from V and 0 bases from J, the gap between germline ends came to 12 bases. The CDR3 length is 15 residues. Germline-derived CDR1 and CDR2 are MNHEY and SMNVEV (reference sequence).

V and J are TRBV5-1 and TRBJ1-3; TRBD1 aligns across 9 bases. Germline CDR1 is SGHRS and CDR2 is YFSETQ. V lost 4 bases and J lost 4; bases outside the gene matches: 6. This CDR3 has 15 amino acids. The CDR3, as DNA: TGCGCCAGCAGCGACGGGACAGGGTCCGGAAACACCATATATTTT. This sequence encodes CASSDGTGSGNTIYF.

This sequence joins TRBV19 and TRBJ1-5, with 7 positions matching TRBD1. The CDR3 runs 15 residues. From germline, CDR1 is LNHDA and CDR2 SQIVND (reference sequence). The junction had 6 bases not matched to a gene; V was cut back by 6 bases and J by 1 base. CDR3 coding DNA: TGTGCCAGTAGAGTCAGGGGGTTAAGCAATCAGCCCCAGCATTTT. Its translation: CASRVRGLSNQPQHF.

J is TRBJ1-1 and V is TRBV6-5; D gene unclear. The CDR3 has 14 residues. V lost 7 bases, J lost 6 bases, and 18 bases lay in between. The germline CDR1 and CDR2 sequences are MNHEY and SVGAGI. The CDR3 loop reads CASIFGALRAEAFF. CDR3 DNA: TGTGCCAGCATCTTCGGCGCCCTGAGGGCTGAAGCTTTCTTT.

This chain joins TRBV7-9 and TRBJ1-1; the D gene is possibly TRBD1 (5 bases). Germline lookup yields CDR1 SEHNR and CDR2 FQNEAQ (reference sequence). The CDR3 loop spans 14 amino acids. V lost 4 bases to trimming and J lost 2 bases, with 11 bases between them. The CDR3 loop reads CASSSEGLNTEAFF. DNA of the CDR3: TGTGCCAGCAGCTCGGAGGGACTTAACACTGAAGCTTTCTTT. Full variable domain (outside the CDR3, taken from reference TRBV7-9 and TRBJ1-1): DTGVSQNPRHKITKRGQNVTFRCDPISEHNRLYWYRQTLGQGPEFLTYFQNEAQLEKSRLLSDRFSAERPKGSFSTLEIQRTEQGDSAMYLCASSSEGLNTEAFFGQGTRLTVV.

The CDR3 is CASSSGEEDQPQHF. CDR3 bases: TGTGCCAGCAGCTCCGGGGAGGAGGATCAGCCCCAGCATTTT. The rearrangement links TRBV7-9 to TRBJ1-5; D gene unclear. Germline V lookup: CDR1 SEHNR, CDR2 FQNEAQ (reference sequence). This CDR3 is 14 amino acids long. V lost 4 bases and J lost 5, with 12 bases in between.

V is TRBV2 and J is TRBJ2-3; D call uncertain. Looked up from germline, CDR1 is SNHLY and CDR2 is FYNNEI. Deletions cut 4 bases from V and 7 bases from J, with 9 bases between. This CDR3 is built from 12 residues. As DNA, the CDR3 is TGTGCCAGCAGTGGCCGGGTCTATACGCAGTATTTT. Translation: CASSGRVYTQYF. Combining the CDR3 with reference TRBV2 and TRBJ2-3 gives the whole variable domain EPEVTQTPSHQVTQMGQEVILRCVPISNHLYFYWYRQILGQKVEFLVSFYNNEISEKSEIFDDQFSVERPDGSNFTLKIRSTKLEDSAMYFCASSGRVYTQYFGPGTRLTVL.

The chain carries TRBV6-5 and TRBJ2-7, with TRBD1 matching over 9 bases. The trim removed 4 bases at V and 3 bases at J, leaving 4 bases unmatched. Germline CDR1 is MNHEY and CDR2 is SVGAGI. The CDR3 contains 14 residues. CDR3 nucleotide sequence: TGTGCCAGCAGTTCCGCGGACAGGGGCTACGAGCAGTACTTC. Translating it yields CASSSADRGYEQYF.